The 27 T cell receptor beta chains presented below share a single source sample, sequenced in a study of blood T cell repertoires in COVID-19. Some clones are missing from TCRdb's copy, which holds only in-frame ones; the method was immunoSEQ multiplex PCR. In the table there are fewer than 100,000 clones, 79% of which are singletons. The sequencing sample was made of peripheral blood. These TCRs come from a human donor in a cohort sampled during active COVID-19.

CDR3 nucleotide sequence: TGCGCCAGCAGCCCCCTAAGGGCGGGAAGGTACACCGGGGAGCTGTTTTTT. It encodes CASSPLRAGRYTGELFF. The chain combines TRBV4-3 with TRBJ2-2; possible D gene TRBD2, 6 bases. The ends were cut back, 4 bases at V and 3 bases at J, with 18 bases in the middle. This CDR3 is built from 17 residues. Germline V CDR1 and CDR2: LGHNA, YSLEER.

Here the CDR3 reads CASSLYPRTTGEGQPQHF. CDR3 DNA sequence: TGTGCCAGCAGCTTATATCCCCGGACGACAGGGGAGGGTCAGCCCCAGCATTTT. The V and J genes are TRBV7-8 and TRBJ1-5; 8 nucleotides match TRBD1. This CDR3 contains 18 residues. Trimming at V came to 2 bases and at J to 6 bases, leaving 15 bases not matched to a gene. Looked up from germline, CDR1 is SGHVS and CDR2 is FQNEAQ. The full variable domain, its missing parts supplied by reference TRBV7-8 and TRBJ1-5, is GAGVSQSPRYKVAKRGQDVALRCDPISGHVSLFWYQQALGQGPEFLTYFQNEAQLDKSGLPSDRFFAERPEGSVSTLKIQRTQQEDSAVYLCASSLYPRTTGEGQPQHFGDGTRLSIL.

The chain uses TRBV6-6 and TRBJ2-4; no firm D call. V gave up 3 bases and J gave up 3 bases, with 15 bases separating them. Looked up from germline, CDR1 is MNHNY and CDR2 is SVGAGI (reference sequence). This CDR3 spans 16 amino acids. The CDR3 region is CASSYHRVVGKNIQYF. As DNA, the CDR3 is TGTGCCAGCAGTTATCATCGGGTAGTAGGCAAAAACATTCAGTACTTC.

The rearrangement uses TRBV19 and TRBJ2-5, with D hard to call. With 5 bases removed from V and 7 bases from J, the gap between germline ends came to 11 bases. Germline V gives CDR1 LNHDA, CDR2 SQIVND (reference sequence). The CDR3 consists of 12 residues. DNA for the CDR3: TGTGCCAGTAGTTTCAGAAGTGGGACCCAGTACTTC. This sequence encodes CASSFRSGTQYF.

This clone turned up a few times. The chain couples TRBV7-8 to TRBJ2-1; 11 bases agree with TRBD2. The CDR3 is made up of 13 amino acids. CDR1 is SGHVS and CDR2 is FQNEAQ in the germline V gene. Losses at the gene ends were 11 bases for V and 7 bases for J; bases not matched to a gene: 7. CDR3 sequence: CASQIAGGNEQFF. The CDR3 nucleotides are TGTGCCTCCCAGATAGCGGGAGGGAATGAGCAGTTCTTC. Looking up the rest from reference TRBV7-8 and TRBJ2-1 gives the full variable domain: GAGVSQSPRYKVAKRGQDVALRCDPISGHVSLFWYQQALGQGPEFLTYFQNEAQLDKSGLPSDRFFAERPEGSVSTLKIQRTQQEDSAVYLCASQIAGGNEQFFGPGTRLTVL.

V and J are TRBV7-2 and TRBJ2-7, with TRBD2 matching 8 bases. The germline V gene encodes CDR1 SGHTA and CDR2 FQGNSA. The length of the CDR3 is 16 residues. The J segment lost 4 bases and the V segment lost 2 bases, leaving 10 bases of the junction unmatched. The chain's CDR3 is CASSLTSGPSAYEQYF. CDR3 DNA: TGTGCCAGCAGCTTAACTAGCGGCCCAAGCGCGTACGAGCAGTACTTC.

The chain employs TRBV4-1 and TRBJ2-7; D perhaps matches TRBD2 (5 bases). V shed 3 bases and J shed 9 bases, with 12 bases lying between them. The CDR3 runs 12 residues. Germline CDR1 reads MGHRA; CDR2 reads YSYEKL. CDR3: CASSQKGSRQYF. The CDR3 bases are TGCGCCAGCAGCCAGAAAGGGAGTCGGCAGTACTTC.

This clone was detected a few times. The chain joins TRBV7-8 to TRBJ1-1; no reliable D call. Germline V gives CDR1 SGHVS, CDR2 FQNEAQ. V gave up 2 bases and J gave up 4 bases, with 14 bases separating them. This CDR3 is 15 amino acids long. The DNA of the CDR3 is TGTGCCAGCAGCTTAAATTCTGCGGAGGGCACTGAAGCTTTCTTT. Amino acids: CASSLNSAEGTEAFF.

This clone was seen a few times. This chain uses TRBV7-8 with TRBJ1-3; D not resolved. The germline gives CDR1 SGHVS, CDR2 FQNEAQ. V was trimmed by 5 bases and J by 6 bases, leaving 11 bases between them. The CDR3 length is 13 residues. CDR3 DNA: TGTGCCAGCAGCCCTAGGCTGGAAAACACCATATATTTT. Amino acid sequence: CASSPRLENTIYF.

In nucleotides, the CDR3 is TGTGCCATCAGCAACGAGGGGAACACTGAAGCTTTCTTT. Translation: CAISNEGNTEAFF. This chain uses TRBV2 with TRBJ1-1; D is unclear. Trimming pared 10 bases from V and 1 base from J, leaving 13 bases between. Germline CDR1 is SNHLY and CDR2 is FYNNEI. The CDR3 consists of 13 residues. The full variable domain, completed using reference TRBV2 and TRBJ1-1, is EPEVTQTPSHQVTQMGQEVILRCVPISNHLYFYWYRQILGQKVEFLVSFYNNEISEKSEIFDDQFSVERPDGSNFTLKIRSTKLEDSAMYFCAISNEGNTEAFFGQGTRLTVV.

The chain couples TRBV6-1 to TRBJ2-7; 10 bases map to TRBD1. Germline lookup yields CDR1 MNHNS and CDR2 SASEGT. The V and J ends lost 3 bases and 2 bases, in that order; junction bases with no gene match: 1. The CDR3 has 14 residues. The CDR3, as DNA: TGTGCCAGCAGTGAGGGGACAGGGGCCTACGAGCAGTACTTC. Its translation is CASSEGTGAYEQYF.

This chain joins TRBV5-5 and TRBJ2-3; TRBD2 matches at 12 bases. With 3 bases clipped from V and 2 bases from J, the junction kept 7 bases outside the gene matches. CDR1 and CDR2 from the germline V gene are SGHKS and YYEKEE (reference sequence). The CDR3 has 17 amino acids. The CDR3 is CASSSETSGSLTDTQYF. CDR3 nucleotide sequence: TGTGCCAGCAGCTCCGAGACTAGCGGGAGTCTCACAGATACGCAGTATTTT.

The V and J genes are TRBV9 and TRBJ2-3; TRBD1 matches at 7 bases. V was clipped by 4 bases and J by 4 bases; unmatched bases: 6. The CDR3 contains 14 residues. The germline V gene has CDR1 SGDLS and CDR2 YYNGEE. The DNA of the CDR3 is TGTGCCAGCAGCCTCGGGACAGAATCAGATACGCAGTATTTT. Translation: CASSLGTESDTQYF.

The gene calls are TRBV7-9 and TRBJ2-7; D remains unclear. The V and J ends lost 1 base and 7 bases respectively, with 11 bases between them. Germline V gene data show CDR1 as SEHNR and CDR2 as FQNEAQ (reference sequence). The CDR3 sequence is 13 residues long. CDR3 sequence (DNA): TGTGCCAGCAGCTTAGTGGTGGCCGATGAGCAGTACTTC. The encoded protein is CASSLVVADEQYF.

This clone has at least ten counts. V and J are TRBV18 and TRBJ2-7, with D possibly being TRBD2 (6 bases). Germline lookup yields CDR1 KGHSH and CDR2 LQKENI. This CDR3 has 13 amino acids. Trimming cost V 3 bases and J 7 bases, with 13 bases left between them. The CDR3 coding sequence is TGTGCCAGCTCACCCCTTGAGCGGGTAGAGCAGTACTTC. The encoded protein is CASSPLERVEQYF.

V and J are TRBV21-1 and TRBJ2-3; the table's D call TRBD2 went unverified against the DNA. TRBV21-1 is tagged as a pseudogene. The CDR3 runs to 19 residues. This CDR3 reads CASSRGGGTSLGYTDTQYF. The DNA of the CDR3 is TGTGCCAGCAGCAGAGGCGGAGGAACTAGTTTAGGGTACACAGATACGCAGTATTTT.

V and J are TRBV25-1 and TRBJ1-1; no clear D. Trimming stripped 1 base from V and 0 bases from J, with 6 bases between. Germline V gene sequence: CDR1 MGHDK, CDR2 SYGVNS. The CDR3 loop spans 14 amino acids. CDR3 in amino acids: CASSESELNTEAFF. Written as DNA, the CDR3 is TGTGCCAGCAGTGAATCTGAGCTGAACACTGAAGCTTTCTTT.

This chain links TRBV19 with TRBJ1-1, with 7 positions matching TRBD1. This CDR3 contains 13 residues. Germline V gene lookup returns CDR1 LNHDA and CDR2 SQIVND (reference sequence). CDR3 protein: CASEQGPGLEAFF. The CDR3 DNA reads TGTGCTTCTGAACAGGGGCCAGGACTAGAAGCTTTCTTT. The full variable domain, rest sourced from reference TRBV19 and TRBJ1-1, is DGGITQSPKYLFRKEGQNVTLSCEQNLNHDAMYWYRQDPGQGLRLIYYSQIVNDFQKGDIAEGYSVSREKKESFPLTVTSAQKNPTAFYLCASEQGPGLEAFFGQGTRLTVV.

The V and J genes are TRBV5-4 and TRBJ1-2; D is undetermined. Trimming cost V 8 bases and J 0 bases, with 8 bases left between them. Germline V gives CDR1 SGHNT, CDR2 YYREEE (reference sequence). The CDR3 spans 12 residues. The CDR3: CARGDANYGYTF. The DNA for the CDR3 is TGTGCCAGGGGAGATGCTAACTATGGCTACACCTTC.

The rearrangement links TRBV5-1 to TRBJ2-7; 9 nucleotides agree with TRBD2. The V and J ends lost 4 bases and 4 bases, in that order; junction bases with no gene match: 9. The germline V gene encodes CDR1 SGHRS and CDR2 YFSETQ. This CDR3 comprises 15 residues. The CDR3 reads CASSPLSGRGYEQYF. The CDR3 DNA sequence: TGCGCCAGCAGCCCGCTTAGCGGGAGAGGTTACGAGCAGTACTTC.

This chain joins TRBV2 and TRBJ2-4, with a tentative D call TRBD1 (6 bases). This CDR3 has 17 residues. Deletions cut 5 bases from V and 2 bases from J, with 19 bases between. CDR1 is SNHLY, CDR2 FYNNEI, per germline. CDR3 residues: CASSFSVVGQTKNIQYF. CDR3 in DNA: TGTGCCAGCAGTTTCTCTGTAGTCGGACAGACCAAAAACATTCAGTACTTC.

The chain carries TRBV20-1 and TRBJ2-4; 9 nucleotides agree with TRBD2. CDR1 and CDR2 (germline): DFQATT, SNEGSKA (reference sequence). The length of the CDR3 is 15 residues. With V trimmed by 3 bases and J by 2 bases, 5 bases remained unmatched. CDR3 bases: TGCAGTGCTAGTAGGGCGGGAGGGTCCAAAAACATTCAGTACTTC. Its protein is CSASRAGGSKNIQYF.

In this sample, this clone turned up once. The chain couples TRBV6-5 to TRBJ1-2; D is undetermined. Germline V gives CDR1 MNHEY, CDR2 SVGAGI. The V gene lost 7 bases and the J gene lost 4 bases, with 13 bases spanning the gap. The CDR3 runs to 13 residues. CDR3 residues: CASNEEGIYGYTF. The CDR3 DNA follows: TGTGCCAGCAACGAGGAGGGAATCTATGGCTACACCTTC.

This rearrangement joins TRBV6-5 to TRBJ1-2, with a weak D call TRBD1 (6 bases). V gave up 2 bases and J gave up 2 bases, with 15 bases separating them. CDR1 and CDR2 from the germline V gene are MNHEY and SVGAGI. The CDR3 has 16 residues. CDR3 sequence: CASSYGQTGQNYGYTF. The CDR3 bases are TGTGCCAGCAGTTACGGCCAGACAGGTCAAAACTATGGCTACACCTTC.

The chain employs TRBV9 and TRBJ2-1; D gene uncertain. Germline V gene sequence: CDR1 SGDLS, CDR2 YYNGEE. The V end was cut by 3 bases, the J end by 5 bases, with 9 bases between. The CDR3 has 13 amino acids. CDR3 in DNA: TGTGCCAGCAGCGACGACATAGACAATGAGCAGTTCTTC. Encoded protein: CASSDDIDNEQFF.

This clone has more than one count but fewer than ten. The chain combines TRBV3-1 (or the pseudogene TRBV3-2) with TRBJ1-2; TRBD1 might be the D (6 bases). The CDR3 is made up of 13 amino acids. V shed 4 bases and J shed 0 bases, with 6 bases lying between them. The germline V gene has CDR1 LGHDT and CDR2 YNNKEL (reference sequence). CDR3 residues: CASSRDTNYGYTF. The CDR3 DNA reads TGTGCCAGCAGCCGGGACACTAACTATGGCTACACCTTC.

The V and J genes are TRBV3-1 (or the pseudogene TRBV3-2) and TRBJ2-5, with D possibly TRBD1 on 5 matching bases. This CDR3 spans 16 amino acids. Germline V gene data show CDR1 as LGHDT and CDR2 as YNNKEL (reference sequence). The germline V and J ends were trimmed by 4 bases and 2 bases, with 17 bases remaining between them. CDR3 in amino acids: CASSPTDSIIQETQYF. As DNA, the CDR3 is TGTGCCAGCAGCCCGACTGACAGCATAATACAAGAGACCCAGTACTTC.